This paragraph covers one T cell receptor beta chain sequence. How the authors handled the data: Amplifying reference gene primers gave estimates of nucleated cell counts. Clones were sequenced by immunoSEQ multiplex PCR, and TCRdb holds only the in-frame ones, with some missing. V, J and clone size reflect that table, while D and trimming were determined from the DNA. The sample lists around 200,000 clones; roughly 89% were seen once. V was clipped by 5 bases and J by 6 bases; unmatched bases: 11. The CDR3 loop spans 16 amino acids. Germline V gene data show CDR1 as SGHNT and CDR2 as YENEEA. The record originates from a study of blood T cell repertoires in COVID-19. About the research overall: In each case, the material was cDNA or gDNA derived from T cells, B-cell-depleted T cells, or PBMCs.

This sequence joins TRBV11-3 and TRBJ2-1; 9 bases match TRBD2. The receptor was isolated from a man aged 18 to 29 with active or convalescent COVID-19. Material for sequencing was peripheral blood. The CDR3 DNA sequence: TGTGCCAGCAGCACCCACGAGGGACTAGCTCTCAATGAGCAGTTCTTC. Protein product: CASSTHEGLALNEQFF.